Sequencing of this TCR beta chain was carried out in a study of T cells expressing NK-cell markers. The wider study: The TCR beta repertoires were obtained from sorted CD3+CD56+NKG2C+, CD3+CD56+NKG2C- and CD3+CD56-NKG2C+ T cells. Out of eight donors sequenced, seven tested HCMV-seropositive and the remaining one seronegative. Study conclusions and caveats: Of CD8+ T cells, about 1.0-8% belonged to dominant NKG2C+ clonotypes in roughly 6 donors. One observes that, in four donors, these clonotypes were also the leading ones within the CD3+CD56-NKG2C+ fraction.

TCRdb reworked the 5' RACE reads into one entry per CDR3 protein, no DNA. The table gives approximately 550,000 distinct CDR3 sequences; the top ten clones make up under 4.5% of it. The CDR3 has 14 residues. The V gene's germline CDR1 is LGHNA and CDR2 YSLEER. On this clonotype itself: Antigen: not known.

This chain uses TRBV4-3 with TRBJ1-5. The sequence derives from a man between 18 and 29 years old in good health. The source material was blood T cells: a sorted CD56 or NKG2C T cell subset, CD4+ or CD8+ T cells, or bulk PBMC T cells (not recorded which). The CDR3 protein is CASSQDDSDQPQHF.